This T cell receptor beta chain was identified in a study of blood T cell repertoires in COVID-19. Across the study: Collection of acute and convalescent COVID-19 samples took place in the United States, Italy and Spain.

Authors' analysis steps: Estimates of nucleated cell counts were drawn from the amplification of reference gene primers. Measured with immunoSEQ multiplex PCR; TCRdb has only the in-frame clones, and not every one. Clone size and the V and J calls come from that table; the DNA yielded D and trimming. The sample yields around 130,000 clones, almost 85% seen once. The TCR was taken from a human donor in a cohort sampled during active COVID-19. Sequencing input: peripheral blood.

DNA for the CDR3: TGCGCCAGCAGTCTCGAAAAACTGTTTTTT. Encoded protein: CASSLEKLFF. V and J are TRBV5-1 and TRBJ1-4, with no clear D. CDR1 and CDR2 (germline): SGHRS, YFSETQ. This CDR3 has 10 amino acids. Trimming removed 5 bases at V and 8 bases at J, with 4 bases between.